These T cell receptor beta chains were read from a single sample in a study of shared clonotypes between healthy human individuals. TCRdb's copy holds only in-frame clones and misses some; the assay was immunoSEQ multiplex PCR. This table holds millions of clones, around 94% found once. The material sequenced was naive CD4+ T cells sorted from blood. The receptors were sampled from a man between 18 and 35 years old in good health. CDR3s leave out the opening cysteine and the closing phenylalanine or tryptophan.

v_call cdr3_aa
TRBV7-9 ASSPSVETQY
TRBV7-2 ASRIAGGWQETQY
TRBV28 ASSSAGQGSYEQY
TRBV4-2 ASSQDGTAVDNEKLF
TRBV7-2 ASSLNRGGTDTQY
TRBV5-4 ASSPKGGSGANVLT
TRBV19 ASSGGQGDGYT
TRBV28 ASSLPGEGYNEQF
TRBV28 ASSLDPGGRETQY
TRBV7-9 ASSSTPYEQY
TRBV6-6 ASSRDGGLEKLF
TRBV28 ASSLPVATNEKLF
TRBV5-1 ASSSSGESYEQY
TRBV25-1 ASYAGNTGELF
TRBV5-4 ASKGHLYNEQF
TRBV28 ASSRWGADEQY
TRBV9 ASSVEPAGGPNTGELF
TRBV4-1 ASSQDRQGFDEQY
TRBV27 ASKAWSTLAPEQY
TRBV21-1 ASSNWFRGREANEKLF
TRBV25-1 ASSDLSTGANGNTIY
TRBV6-5 ASSGTGGNNSPLH
TRBV2 ASSEEQVLSYEQY